The 21 T cell receptor beta chains in this list originate from one sample, sequenced in a study of type 1 and type 2 diabetes patients. Genomic DNA was the PCR template. Multiplex PCR with 30 forward and 13 reverse primers amplified the TCR beta CDR3. One entry per CDR3 protein, called by TCRdb with MiXCR from the multiplex PCR reads. This table holds about 250,000 distinct CDR3 sequences, approximately 50% found once. Sequences were obtained from peripheral blood mononuclear cells (PBMCs). The receptors originated from a man younger than 35 with type 2 diabetes.

This clonotype was counted only a few times. The DNA of the CDR3 is TGTGCCGCAAGGACAGCAGACACTGAAGCTTTCTTT. Translated, it gives CAARTADTEAFF. This chain links TRBV6-2 or TRBV6-3 with TRBJ1-1; D may be TRBD1 (6 bases). The CDR3 sequence is 12 residues long. Trimming took off 11 bases at V and 3 bases at J, with 13 bases between the two ends. Germline lookup yields CDR1 MNHEY and CDR2 SVGEGT.

The chain joins TRBV4-1 to TRBJ2-1; 13 bases are a match to TRBD2. This CDR3 contains 16 residues. With 5 bases clipped from V and 8 bases from J, the junction kept 9 bases outside the gene matches. Germline-derived CDR1 and CDR2 are MGHRA and YSYEKL. CDR3 bases: TGCGCCAGCAGCGCTCAACTAGCGGGGGGGTTGGATGAGCAGTTCTTC. Translated, it gives CASSAQLAGGLDEQFF.

This clonotype was observed a handful of times. The V gene is TRBV7-3, the J gene TRBJ1-6; D gene unclear. V lost 4 bases to trimming and J lost 7 bases, with 8 bases between them. The CDR3 contains 13 residues. From germline, CDR1 is SGHTA and CDR2 FQGTGA. Here the CDR3 reads CASSSTSNSPLHF. Here the CDR3 DNA reads TGTGCCAGCAGCTCAACAAGCAATTCACCCCTCCACTTT.

The chain recombines TRBV15 with TRBJ1-6, with D perhaps TRBD1 (6 bases). CDR1 and CDR2 from the germline V gene are LNHNV and YYDKDF (reference sequence). Trimming shortened V by 1 base and J by 8 bases, and 6 bases separated the two germline ends. The length of the CDR3 is 13 residues. CDR3 sequence reads: CATSRGQDSPLHF. In nucleotides, the CDR3 is TGTGCCACCAGCAGAGGACAGGATTCACCCCTCCACTTT.

The rearrangement joins TRBV27 to TRBJ1-2, with 11 bases lining up with TRBD1. V lost 8 bases, J lost 7 bases, and 6 bases stayed unmatched. The CDR3 is 13 amino acids. The germline CDR1 and CDR2 sequences are MNHEY and SMNVEV (reference sequence). The DNA of the CDR3 is TGTGCCAGCGGGACAGGGGGGCTCTCTGGCTACACCTTC. It yields the protein CASGTGGLSGYTF.

There are a few counts of this clonotype. V usage is TRBV7-8 and J usage is TRBJ1-1, with a possible D match to TRBD1 (6 bases). This CDR3 spans 16 amino acids. CDR1 SGHVS and CDR2 FQNEAQ come from the germline V gene. V was cut by 1 base and J by 1 base, with 13 bases left in between. CDR3 region: CASSLEGGWGNTEAFF. CDR3 DNA: TGTGCCAGCAGCTTAGAAGGGGGTTGGGGGAACACTGAAGCTTTCTTT.

This chain joins TRBV7-6 and TRBJ1-1, with a tentative D call TRBD1 (6 bases). The ends were cut back, 3 bases at V and 1 base at J, with 12 bases in the middle. The germline gives CDR1 SGHVS, CDR2 FNYEAQ. This CDR3 comprises 15 residues. The CDR3 DNA follows: TGTGCCAGCAGCTTTTCAGGGGAAGGGAACACTGAAGCTTTCTTT. Protein product: CASSFSGEGNTEAFF. Based on the CDR3 plus reference TRBV7-6 and TRBJ1-1, the full variable domain is GAGVSQSPRYKVTKRGQDVALRCDPISGHVSLYWYRQALGQGPEFLTYFNYEAQQDKSGLPNDRFSAERPEGSISTLTIQRTEQRDSAMYRCASSFSGEGNTEAFFGQGTRLTVV.

V usage is TRBV2 and J usage is TRBJ2-5; TRBD1 matches 10 bases. Germline V gene lookup returns CDR1 SNHLY and CDR2 FYNNEI. V dropped 6 bases and J dropped 4; count of bases not matched to a gene: 5. CDR3 length: 14 residues. CDR3 protein: CASSQDRGRETQYF. For the CDR3, the DNA is TGTGCCAGCAGCCAAGACAGGGGGCGAGAGACCCAGTACTTC.

The chain couples TRBV20-1 to TRBJ1-2, with D possibly TRBD1 on 5 matching bases. V lost 0 bases to trimming and J lost 6 bases, with 14 bases between them. CDR1 is DFQATT and CDR2 is SNEGSKA in the germline V gene (reference sequence). CDR3 length: 14 amino acids. DNA of the CDR3: TGCAGTGCTAGAGATACTATTCAGGGCCATGGCTACACCTTC. It encodes CSARDTIQGHGYTF.

This clonotype turned up a few times. CDR3 sequence (DNA): TGTGCCAGCAGTTACGACAGCCACGAGCAGTACTTC. It is translated as CASSYDSHEQYF. The rearrangement joins TRBV6-5 to TRBJ2-7, with D possibly matching TRBD1 (5 bases). This CDR3 contains 12 residues. Germline assignment: CDR1 MNHEY and CDR2 SVGAGI. V dropped 2 bases and J dropped 5 bases, with 7 bases sitting between them.

The CDR3 reads CASSSPGQGEEQYF. CDR3 DNA: TGTGCCAGCAGTTCCCCGGGACAAGGGGAGGAGCAGTACTTC. The J gene is TRBJ2-7, the V gene TRBV27; perhaps TRBD1 as D (6 bases). V lost 4 bases and J lost 7, with 17 bases in between. CDR1 and CDR2 from the germline V gene are MNHEY and SMNVEV (reference sequence). The CDR3 is 14 residues long.

This chain uses TRBV5-8 with TRBJ2-5; 7 nucleotides line up with TRBD2. The CDR3 length is 18 residues. The germline V gene encodes CDR1 SGHTS and CDR2 YDEGEE. V lost 0 bases, J lost 0 bases, and 11 bases stayed unmatched. CDR3 sequence (DNA): TGTGCCAGCAGCTTGGTAGCGGGCCGAAACCCGTACCAAGAGACCCAGTACTTC. Protein sequence: CASSLVAGRNPYQETQYF.

This chain uses TRBV11-2 with TRBJ2-5, with a weak D call TRBD2 (5 bases). V lost 4 bases to trimming and J lost 2 bases, with 17 bases between them. CDR1 SGHAT and CDR2 FQNNGV come from the germline V gene. This CDR3 region has 16 residues. CDR3 protein: CASSSRTEADQETQYF. As DNA, the CDR3 is TGTGCCAGCAGCTCCCGGACGGAGGCGGATCAAGAGACCCAGTACTTC.

Ten or more counts support this clonotype. The chain carries TRBV7-8 and TRBJ2-5, with TRBD1 as a possible D gene (5 bases). CDR1 and CDR2 from the germline V gene are SGHVS and FQNEAQ. The CDR3 length is 13 residues. V was shortened by 5 bases and J by 9 bases, with 16 bases between the two germline ends. CDR3 sequence reads: CASSRGQVSAQYF. DNA for the CDR3: TGTGCCAGCAGCCGTGGACAAGTATCGGCCCAGTACTTC.

This chain uses TRBV6-5 with TRBJ2-5, with TRBD2 as a possible D gene (6 bases). V lost 2 bases, J lost 0 bases, and 10 bases lay in between. Per germline, CDR1 MNHEY and CDR2 SVGAGI. This CDR3 has 15 residues. The CDR3 here is CASSYGGGDQETQYF. CDR3 DNA sequence: TGTGCCAGCAGTTACGGGGGAGGAGACCAAGAGACCCAGTACTTC.

This clonotype showed up just a few times. V usage is TRBV29-1 and J usage is TRBJ1-1, with a weak D call TRBD1 (5 bases). V lost 3 bases to trimming and J lost 7 bases, with 15 bases between them. CDR1 is SQVTM, CDR2 ANQGSEA, per germline. The CDR3 contains 13 residues. The chain's CDR3 is CSVELLGDVEAFF. DNA for the CDR3: TGCAGCGTTGAGCTGTTAGGGGATGTTGAAGCTTTCTTT.

In this sample, this clonotype turned up many times. J is TRBJ1-1 and V is TRBV19, with D hard to call. The V and J ends lost 3 bases and 0 bases respectively, with 8 bases between them. In germline, CDR1 is LNHDA, CDR2 SQIVND (reference sequence). This CDR3 spans 14 amino acids. The CDR3 DNA reads as TGTGCCAGTAGTATGATTTCAGTGAACACTGAAGCTTTCTTT. Protein sequence: CASSMISVNTEAFF.

There are a few counts of this clonotype. The rearrangement links TRBV24-1 to TRBJ2-2; maybe TRBD1 (6 bases). CDR3 length: 15 residues. V shed 2 bases and J shed 3 bases, with 9 bases lying between them. CDR1 is KGHDR, CDR2 SFDVKD, per germline. The CDR3: CATSDYRVDTGELFF. The CDR3 region has the DNA TGTGCCACCAGTGATTACAGGGTTGACACCGGGGAGCTGTTTTTT.

The chain uses TRBV24-1 and TRBJ2-3, with 14 positions matching TRBD2. Germline CDR1 is KGHDR and CDR2 is SFDVKD. CDR3 size: 17 residues. The V and J ends lost 1 base and 5 bases, in that order; junction bases with no gene match: 4. Here the CDR3 reads CATSDFGLAGGKDTQYF. The CDR3 nucleotides read TGTGCCACCAGTGATTTTGGACTAGCGGGAGGTAAAGATACGCAGTATTTT.

The chain has TRBV2 and TRBJ2-3, with a tentative D call TRBD1 (6 bases). This CDR3 has 14 residues. The germline V and J ends were trimmed by 6 bases and 5 bases, with 15 bases remaining between them. Germline CDR1 reads SNHLY; CDR2 reads FYNNEI. CDR3 protein: CASSDNRAEDTQYF. In nucleotides, the CDR3 is TGTGCCAGCAGCGACAACAGGGCCGAAGATACGCAGTATTTT.

The rearrangement links TRBV20-1 to TRBJ2-7; D is perhaps TRBD1 (6 bases). Germline assignment: CDR1 DFQATT and CDR2 SNEGSKA (reference sequence). The CDR3 runs to 13 residues. Trimming left V 5 bases short and J 2 bases short, with 13 bases between. The CDR3 DNA reads TGCAGTGCTGGACAGAGTCCCGCCTACGAGCAGTACTTC. As protein: CSAGQSPAYEQYF.